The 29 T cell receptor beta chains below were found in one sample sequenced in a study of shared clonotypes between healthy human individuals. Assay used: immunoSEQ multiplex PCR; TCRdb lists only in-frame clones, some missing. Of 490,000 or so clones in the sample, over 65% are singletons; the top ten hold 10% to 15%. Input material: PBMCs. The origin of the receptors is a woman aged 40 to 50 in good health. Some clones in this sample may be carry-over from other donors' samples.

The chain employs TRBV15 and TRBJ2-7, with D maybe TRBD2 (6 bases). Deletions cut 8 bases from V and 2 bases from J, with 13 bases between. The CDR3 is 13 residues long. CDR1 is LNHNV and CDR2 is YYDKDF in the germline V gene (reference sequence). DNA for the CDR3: TGTGCCACCGCGGGGTCTCAGGCCTACGAGCAGTACTTC. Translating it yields CATAGSQAYEQYF.

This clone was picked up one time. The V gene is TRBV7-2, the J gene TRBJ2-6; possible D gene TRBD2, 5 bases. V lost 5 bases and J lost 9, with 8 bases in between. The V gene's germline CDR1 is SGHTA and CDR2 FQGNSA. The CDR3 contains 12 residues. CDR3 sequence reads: CASSLGLNVLTF. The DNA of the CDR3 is TGTGCCAGCAGCCTCGGACTCAACGTCCTGACTTTC.

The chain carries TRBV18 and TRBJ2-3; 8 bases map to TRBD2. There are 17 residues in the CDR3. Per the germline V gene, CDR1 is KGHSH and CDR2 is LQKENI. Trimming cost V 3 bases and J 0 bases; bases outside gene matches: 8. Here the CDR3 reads CASSPLPRTSSTDTQYF. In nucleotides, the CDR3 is TGTGCCAGCTCACCTCTACCCCGGACTAGCAGCACAGATACGCAGTATTTT.

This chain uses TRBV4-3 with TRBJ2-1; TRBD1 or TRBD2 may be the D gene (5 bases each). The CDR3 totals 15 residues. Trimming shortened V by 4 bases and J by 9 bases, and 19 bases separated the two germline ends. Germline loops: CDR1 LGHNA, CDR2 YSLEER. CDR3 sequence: CASSPPPGPRFEQFF. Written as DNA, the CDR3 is TGCGCCAGCAGCCCACCCCCGGGACCTAGATTTGAGCAGTTCTTC.

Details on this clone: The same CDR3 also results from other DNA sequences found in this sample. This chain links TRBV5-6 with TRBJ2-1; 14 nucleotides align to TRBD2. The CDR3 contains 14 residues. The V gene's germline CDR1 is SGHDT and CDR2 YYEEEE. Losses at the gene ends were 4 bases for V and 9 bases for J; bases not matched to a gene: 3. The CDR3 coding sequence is TGTGCCAGCAGCCCGGGACTAGCGGGAGTTGAGCAGTTCTTC. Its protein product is CASSPGLAGVEQFF.

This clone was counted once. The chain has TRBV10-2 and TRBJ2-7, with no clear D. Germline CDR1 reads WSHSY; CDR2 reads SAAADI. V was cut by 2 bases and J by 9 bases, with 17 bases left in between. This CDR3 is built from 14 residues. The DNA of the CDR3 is TGCGCCAGCAGTGAGGGAGCCCTTAGGAATGCGCAGTACTTC. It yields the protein CASSEGALRNAQYF.

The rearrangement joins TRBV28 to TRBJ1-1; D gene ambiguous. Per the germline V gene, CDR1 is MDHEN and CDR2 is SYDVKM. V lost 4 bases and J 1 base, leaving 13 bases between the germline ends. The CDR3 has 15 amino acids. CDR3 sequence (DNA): TGTGCCAGCAGTTCTGGCCTCGGCCAGAACACTGAAGCTTTCTTT. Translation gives CASSSGLGQNTEAFF. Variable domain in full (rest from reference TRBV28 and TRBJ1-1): DVKVTQSSRYLVKRTGEKVFLECVQDMDHENMFWYRQDPGLGLRLIYFSYDVKMKEKGDIPEGYSVSREKKERFSLILESASTNQTSMYLCASSSGLGQNTEAFFGQGTRLTVV.

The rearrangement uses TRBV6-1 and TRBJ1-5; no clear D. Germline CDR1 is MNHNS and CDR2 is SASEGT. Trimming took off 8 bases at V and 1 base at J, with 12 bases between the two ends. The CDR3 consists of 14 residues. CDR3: CASQAAGSNQPQHF. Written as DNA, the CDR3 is TGTGCCAGCCAGGCGGCGGGGAGCAATCAGCCCCAGCATTTT.

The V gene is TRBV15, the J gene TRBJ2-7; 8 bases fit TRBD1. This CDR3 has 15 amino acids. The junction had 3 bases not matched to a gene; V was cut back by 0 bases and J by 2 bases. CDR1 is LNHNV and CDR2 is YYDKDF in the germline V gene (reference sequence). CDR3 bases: TGTGCCACCAGCAGAGATAAGGACAGGGCCTACGAGCAGTACTTC. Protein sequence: CATSRDKDRAYEQYF.

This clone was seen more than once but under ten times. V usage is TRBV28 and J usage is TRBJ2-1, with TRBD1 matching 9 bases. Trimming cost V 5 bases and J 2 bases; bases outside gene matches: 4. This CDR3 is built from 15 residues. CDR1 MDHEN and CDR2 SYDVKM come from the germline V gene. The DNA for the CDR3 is TGTGCCAGCAGTCCCGGGACAGGGACCTACAATGAGCAGTTCTTC. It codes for CASSPGTGTYNEQFF.

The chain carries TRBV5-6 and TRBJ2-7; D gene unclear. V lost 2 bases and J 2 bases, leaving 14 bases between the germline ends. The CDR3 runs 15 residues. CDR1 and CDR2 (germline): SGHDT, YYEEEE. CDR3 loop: CASSFLLPPPYEQYF. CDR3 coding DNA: TGTGCCAGCAGCTTCCTACTCCCGCCCCCCTACGAGCAGTACTTC. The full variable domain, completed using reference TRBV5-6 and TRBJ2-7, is DAGVTQSPTHLIKTRGQQVTLRCSPKSGHDTVSWYQQALGQGPQFIFQYYEEEERQRGNFPDRFSGHQFPNYSSELNVNALLLGDSALYLCASSFLLPPPYEQYFGPGTRLTVT.

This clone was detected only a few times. This CDR3 reads CASSYSLLQADTQYF. The CDR3 DNA reads as TGTGCCAGCAGTTACTCGTTACTCCAAGCCGATACGCAGTATTTT. The chain links TRBV6-6 to TRBJ2-3; D gene unclear. The CDR3 contains 15 residues. Germline assignment: CDR1 MNHNY and CDR2 SVGAGI (reference sequence). Trimming cost V 0 bases and J 6 bases, with 13 bases left between them.

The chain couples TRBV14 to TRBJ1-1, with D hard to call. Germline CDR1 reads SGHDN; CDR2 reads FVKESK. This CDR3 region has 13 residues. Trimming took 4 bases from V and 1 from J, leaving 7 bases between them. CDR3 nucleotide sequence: TGTGCCAGCAGCCTGTGGGGGAACACTGAAGCTTTCTTT. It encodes CASSLWGNTEAFF. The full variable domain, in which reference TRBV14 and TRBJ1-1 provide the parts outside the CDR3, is EAGVTQFPSHSVIEKGQTVTLRCDPISGHDNLYWYRRVMGKEIKFLLHFVKESKQDESGMPNNRFLAERTGGTYSTLKVQPAELEDSGVYFCASSLWGNTEAFFGQGTRLTVV.

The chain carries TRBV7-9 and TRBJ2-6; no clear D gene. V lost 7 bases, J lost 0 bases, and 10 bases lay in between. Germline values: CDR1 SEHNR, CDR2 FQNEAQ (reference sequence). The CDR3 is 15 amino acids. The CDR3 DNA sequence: TGTGCCAGCACCCCGAGGATCTCTGGGGCCAACGTCCTGACTTTC. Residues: CASTPRISGANVLTF.

For the CDR3, the DNA is TGCGCCAGCAGCTTGGCGATGGGTGGGCCGAACACTGAAGCTTTCTTT. It yields the protein CASSLAMGGPNTEAFF. V and J are TRBV5-1 and TRBJ1-1, with no clear D. CDR1 and CDR2 from the germline V gene are SGHRS and YFSETQ. Trimming took off 0 bases at V and 1 base at J, with 13 bases between the two ends. CDR3 length: 16 amino acids. Variable domain in full (rest from reference TRBV5-1 and TRBJ1-1): KAGVTQTPRYLIKTRGQQVTLSCSPISGHRSVSWYQQTPGQGLQFLFEYFSETQRNKGNFPGRFSGRQFSNSRSEMNVSTLELGDSALYLCASSLAMGGPNTEAFFGQGTRLTVV.

CDR3 DNA: TGTGCCAGCAGCTTGGGGACTAGCGGGAGGAATGAGCAGTTCTTC. Its translation is CASSLGTSGRNEQFF. The rearrangement uses TRBV5-4 and TRBJ2-7; 14 nucleotides agree with TRBD2. The end of the DNA aligns better with TRBJ2-1, so the J call may be wrong. The CDR3 is made up of 15 amino acids. Looked up from germline, CDR1 is SGHNT and CDR2 is YYREEE (reference sequence).

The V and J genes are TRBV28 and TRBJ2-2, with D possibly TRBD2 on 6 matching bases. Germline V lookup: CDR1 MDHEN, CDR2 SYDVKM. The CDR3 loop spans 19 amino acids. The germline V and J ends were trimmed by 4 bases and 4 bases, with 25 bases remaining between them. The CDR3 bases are TGTGCCAGCAGTTCAGATAAGCAGGGTCGCCGCGGGGCCACCGGGGAGCTGTTTTTT. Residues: CASSSDKQGRRGATGELFF. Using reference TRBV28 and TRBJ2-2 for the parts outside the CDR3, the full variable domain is DVKVTQSSRYLVKRTGEKVFLECVQDMDHENMFWYRQDPGLGLRLIYFSYDVKMKEKGDIPEGYSVSREKKERFSLILESASTNQTSMYLCASSSDKQGRRGATGELFFGEGSRLTVL.

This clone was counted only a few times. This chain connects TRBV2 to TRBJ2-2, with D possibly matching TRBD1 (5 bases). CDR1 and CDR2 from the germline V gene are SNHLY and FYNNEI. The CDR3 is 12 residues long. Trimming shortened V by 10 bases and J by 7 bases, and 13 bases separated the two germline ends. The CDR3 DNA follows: TGTGCCACAGGACAAATTGTCGGGGAGCTGTTTTTT. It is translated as CATGQIVGELFF.

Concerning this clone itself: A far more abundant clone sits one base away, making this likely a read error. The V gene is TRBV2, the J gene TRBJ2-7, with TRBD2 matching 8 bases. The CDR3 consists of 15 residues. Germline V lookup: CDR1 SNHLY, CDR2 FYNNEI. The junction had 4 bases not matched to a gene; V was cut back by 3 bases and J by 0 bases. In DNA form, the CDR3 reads TGTGCCAGCAGTGACGTCACTAGCGGCTCCTACGAGCAGTACGTC. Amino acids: CASSDVTSGSYEQYV.

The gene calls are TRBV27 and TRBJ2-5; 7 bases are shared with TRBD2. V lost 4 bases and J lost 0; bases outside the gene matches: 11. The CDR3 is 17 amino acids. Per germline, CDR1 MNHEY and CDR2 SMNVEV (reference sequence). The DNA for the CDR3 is TGTGCCAGCAGTTCTTTTTCCCCAGCGGGAAACCAAGAGACCCAGTACTTC. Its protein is CASSSFSPAGNQETQYF.

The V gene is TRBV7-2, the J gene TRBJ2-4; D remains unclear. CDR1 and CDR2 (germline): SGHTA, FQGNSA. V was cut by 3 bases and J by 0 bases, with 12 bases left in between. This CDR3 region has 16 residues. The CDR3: CASSFRVPLAKNIQYF. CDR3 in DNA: TGTGCCAGCAGCTTTCGGGTACCTTTAGCCAAAAACATTCAGTACTTC.

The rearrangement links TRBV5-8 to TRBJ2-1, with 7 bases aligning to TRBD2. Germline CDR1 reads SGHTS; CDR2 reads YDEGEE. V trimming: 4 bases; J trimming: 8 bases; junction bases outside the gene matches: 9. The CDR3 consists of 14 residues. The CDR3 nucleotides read TGTGCCAGCAGCATGTTAGTGGGGGGGGATGAGCAGTTCTTC. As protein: CASSMLVGGDEQFF.

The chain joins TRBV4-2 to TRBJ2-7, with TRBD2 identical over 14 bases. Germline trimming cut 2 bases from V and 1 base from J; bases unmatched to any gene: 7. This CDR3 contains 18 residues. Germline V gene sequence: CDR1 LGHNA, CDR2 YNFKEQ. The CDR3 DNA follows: TGTGCCAGCAGCCAAACGGGACTAGCGGGGGCCACATCCTACGAGCAGTACTTC. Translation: CASSQTGLAGATSYEQYF.

The chain's CDR3 is CASSLHGMGFQETQYF. The CDR3 DNA follows: TGTGCCAGCAGCTTGCACGGTATGGGGTTCCAAGAGACCCAGTACTTC. The chain is built from TRBV11-2 and TRBJ2-5, with no clear D. Deletions cut 3 bases from V and 1 base from J, with 15 bases between. Germline CDR1 SGHAT, CDR2 FQNNGV. The CDR3 loop spans 16 amino acids.

CDR3 in amino acids: CATSPRTKWETDNEQFF. In DNA form, the CDR3 reads TGTGCCACCAGCCCACGGACCAAATGGGAAACAGACAATGAGCAGTTCTTC. This rearrangement joins TRBV15 to TRBJ2-1; D remains ambiguous. Trimming left V 5 bases short and J 5 bases short, with 22 bases between. Germline lookup yields CDR1 LNHNV and CDR2 YYDKDF (reference sequence). The CDR3 contains 17 residues.

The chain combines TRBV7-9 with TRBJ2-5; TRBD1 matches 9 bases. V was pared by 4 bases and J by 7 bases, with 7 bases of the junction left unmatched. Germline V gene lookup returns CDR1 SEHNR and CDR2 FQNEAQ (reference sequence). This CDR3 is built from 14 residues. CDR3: CASSYGQGRGTQYF. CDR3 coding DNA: TGTGCCAGCAGCTACGGACAGGGGAGGGGGACCCAGTACTTC. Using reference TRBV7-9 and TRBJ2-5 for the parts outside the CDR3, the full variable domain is DTGVSQNPRHKITKRGQNVTFRCDPISEHNRLYWYRQTLGQGPEFLTYFQNEAQLEKSRLLSDRFSAERPKGSFSTLEIQRTEQGDSAMYLCASSYGQGRGTQYFGPGTRLLVL.

CDR3: CASSVPPVVRRNQPQHF. The CDR3 bases are TGTGCCAGCAGTGTTCCCCCCGTTGTCAGAAGGAATCAGCCCCAGCATTTT. This chain links TRBV6-1 with TRBJ1-5; no firm D call. With 4 bases removed from V and 4 bases from J, the gap between germline ends came to 20 bases. Germline CDR1 MNHNS, CDR2 SASEGT. There are 17 residues in the CDR3.

The CDR3 loop reads CASSPGRTSGYEQYF. The CDR3 DNA is TGTGCCAGCAGCCCCGGACGGACTAGCGGCTACGAGCAGTACTTC. V gene TRBV11-3 combines with J gene TRBJ2-7, with TRBD2 identical over 10 bases. The CDR3 sequence is 15 residues long. After removal of 5 bases from V and 3 bases from J, the junction contained 7 bases not matched to a gene. CDR1 SGHNT and CDR2 YENEEA come from the germline V gene. Complete variable domain (other parts from reference TRBV11-3 and TRBJ2-7): EAGVVQSPRYKIIEKKQPVAFWCNPISGHNTLYWYLQNLGQGPELLIRYENEEAVDDSQLPKDRFSAERLKGVDSTLKIQPAELGDSAVYLCASSPGRTSGYEQYFGPGTRLTVT.

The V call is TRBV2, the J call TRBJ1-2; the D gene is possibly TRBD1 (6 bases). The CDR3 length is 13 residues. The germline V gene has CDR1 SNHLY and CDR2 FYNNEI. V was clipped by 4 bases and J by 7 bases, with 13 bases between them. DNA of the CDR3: TGTGCCAGCAGTGCCTCAGGGGAGGGTGGCTACACCTTC. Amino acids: CASSASGEGGYTF.